This is a list of T cell receptor beta chains from one sample in a study of cytomegalovirus exposure and HLA in healthy donors. TCRdb's table, derived via immunoSEQ multiplex PCR, lists solely in-frame clones and lacks some. The sample has under 200,000 clones, 82% seen once. What was sequenced was PBMCs. These receptors originate from a woman between 18 and 30 years old in good health and CMV-seronegative. CDR3s include the opening cysteine and the closing phenylalanine or tryptophan.

j_call: TRBJ2-5
v_call: TRBV5-6
cdr3_aa: CASKRGTSGGDQYF

j_call: TRBJ2-1
v_call: TRBV7-8
cdr3_aa: CASSLGWGRDRVKNEQFF

j_call: TRBJ2-1
v_call: TRBV2
cdr3_aa: CASLVTQRDYNEQFF

j_call: TRBJ2-5
v_call: TRBV2
cdr3_aa: CAFLAGGETQYF

j_call: TRBJ2-7
v_call: TRBV19
cdr3_aa: CASSVRLNSYEQYF

j_call: TRBJ1-5
v_call: TRBV18
cdr3_aa: CASSPPGQGVLGNQPQHF

j_call: TRBJ2-7
v_call: TRBV11-1
cdr3_aa: CASSPAGQGDYEQYF

j_call: TRBJ2-3
v_call: TRBV5-1
cdr3_aa: CASSAGTSGIPDTQYF

j_call: TRBJ2-3
v_call: TRBV6-1
cdr3_aa: CASGLAGSDTQYF

j_call: TRBJ2-5
v_call: TRBV2
cdr3_aa: CASIPTGQETQYF

j_call: TRBJ2-5
v_call: TRBV7-2
cdr3_aa: CASSLTSGRSETQYF

j_call: TRBJ1-2
v_call: TRBV27
cdr3_aa: CASSQHLSSGYGYTF

j_call: TRBJ1-5
v_call: TRBV6-5
cdr3_aa: CASSTSGGNQPQHF